The TCR beta chain described here comes from a study of T-cell reconstitution after alpha-beta-depleted transplantation in children. Study results and limitations: Diversity and T-cell counts at one year after transplant derived mostly from new T cells. As was reported, about two months after transplant, alpha-beta T cells came from several hundred expanded graft clones.

V lost 5 bases and J lost 1, with 8 bases in between. The CDR3 is made up of 13 amino acids. Germline lookup yields CDR1 MNHEY and CDR2 SVGEGT. The table lists this clonotype with many counts. Antigen: not known. The library targeted TCRbeta and was prepared with unique molecular identifiers. In TCRdb, the PCR reads were re-called with MiXCR into one record per CDR3 protein. The table has about 240,000 distinct CDR3 sequences, roughly 23% seen once; the top ten hold roughly 2.5%. This specimen was PBMCs, taken before TCRalphabeta/CD19-depleted stem cell transplant. This rearrangement joins TRBV6-2 or TRBV6-3 to TRBJ2-5; D gene unclear. This clonotype originated in a girl aged 2 to 9 with Fanconi anemia, due to receive a stem cell transplant. CDR3 protein: CASSPSVQETQYF. The CDR3, as DNA: TGTGCCAGCAGTCCGTCGGTCCAAGAGACCCAGTACTTC.